This entry lists 25 T cell receptor beta chains sequenced from one sample in a study of cytomegalovirus exposure and HLA in healthy donors. 13 Jbeta primers and 60 Vbeta primers were used for the PCR. Produced via immunoSEQ multiplex PCR; TCRdb's table is partial and in-frame only. Recorded for this sample: 45,000 to 50,000 clones. The specimen sequenced was PBMCs. The receptors originated from a male donor in good health and CMV-seronegative.

The chain recombines TRBV30 with TRBJ1-5; no definite D call. CDR3 size: 13 residues. Germline V lookup: CDR1 GTSNPN, CDR2 SVGIG (reference sequence). Trimming stripped 2 bases from V and 4 bases from J, with 9 bases between. CDR3 region: CAWSSQMNQPQHF. The CDR3 DNA reads TGTGCCTGGAGTTCTCAGATGAATCAGCCCCAGCATTTT. Variable domain in full (rest from reference TRBV30 and TRBJ1-5): SQTIHQWPATLVQPVGSPLSLECTVEGTSNPNLYWYRQAAGRGLQLLFYSVGIGQISSEVPQNLSASRPQDRQFILSSKKLLLSDSGFYLCAWSSQMNQPQHFGDGTRLSIL.

The V gene is TRBV27, the J gene TRBJ2-7, with no clear D. This CDR3 comprises 13 residues. Looked up from germline, CDR1 is MNHEY and CDR2 is SMNVEV (reference sequence). The V gene lost 3 bases and the J gene lost 3 bases, with 9 bases spanning the gap. CDR3 bases: TGTGCCAGCAGTTTCGCGGAAAGCTACGAGCAGTACTTC. The encoded protein is CASSFAESYEQYF.

The chain employs TRBV5-1 and TRBJ1-2; 7 positions agree with TRBD1. The ends lost 4 bases at V and 8 bases at J; junction bases unmatched: 8. Per germline, CDR1 SGHRS and CDR2 YFSETQ. CDR3 length: 13 residues. The CDR3 loop reads CASSPDRGLGYTF. The CDR3 DNA is TGCGCCAGCAGCCCTGATAGGGGGCTGGGCTACACCTTC.

This chain links TRBV30 with TRBJ2-1, with 9 bases matching TRBD2. The ends lost 7 bases at V and 0 bases at J; junction bases unmatched: 19. This CDR3 has 19 amino acids. Germline CDR1 is GTSNPN and CDR2 is SVGIG (reference sequence). The CDR3, as DNA: TGTGCCTCCCTACCTACTGGCCCTAGCGGGGTCAGCTCCTACAATGAGCAGTTCTTC. Encoded protein: CASLPTGPSGVSSYNEQFF.

This chain links TRBV27 with TRBJ1-1, with D tentatively TRBD1 (6 bases). Germline V gene sequence: CDR1 MNHEY, CDR2 SMNVEV (reference sequence). CDR3 length equals 12 residues. With 3 bases removed from V and 9 bases from J, the gap between germline ends came to 11 bases. The CDR3 bases are TGTGCCAGCAGTTTTAGGGGGTCTAAAGCTTTCTTT. Its translation is CASSFRGSKAFF.

The rearrangement uses TRBV6-5 and TRBJ1-5; D is unclear. V was trimmed by 2 bases and J by 3 bases, leaving 5 bases between them. The CDR3 contains 13 residues. Germline V gene sequence: CDR1 MNHEY, CDR2 SVGAGI. The CDR3 loop is CASSYRDNQPQHF. CDR3 coding DNA: TGTGCCAGCAGTTACCGGGACAATCAGCCCCAGCATTTT.

CDR3 sequence: CASSFGTGAYEQYF. Written as DNA, the CDR3 is TGTGCCAGCAGCTTCGGGACAGGCGCGTACGAGCAGTACTTC. The chain has TRBV5-4 and TRBJ2-7, with 8 bases that match TRBD1. This CDR3 has 14 amino acids. The germline gives CDR1 SGHNT, CDR2 YYREEE (reference sequence). J lost 4 bases, V lost 2 bases, and 5 bases had no gene match.

V is TRBV19 and J is TRBJ1-4; the match to TRBD1 covers 7 bases. V lost 4 bases to trimming and J lost 8 bases; unmatched junction nucleotides: 10. The CDR3 covers 15 residues. From germline, CDR1 is LNHDA and CDR2 SQIVND (reference sequence). DNA for the CDR3: TGTGCCAGTAGTACCCACCAGACAGGGTTGGAAAAACTGTTTTTT. It codes for CASSTHQTGLEKLFF.

The V and J genes are TRBV5-1 and TRBJ1-5; the D gene is possibly TRBD1 (5 bases). The CDR3 covers 15 residues. V was shortened by 6 bases and J by 0 bases, with 13 bases between the two germline ends. CDR1 and CDR2 from the germline V gene are SGHRS and YFSETQ. The CDR3: CASKVGLNSNQPQHF. The CDR3 DNA reads TGCGCCAGCAAGGTGGGGCTTAATAGCAATCAGCCCCAGCATTTT.

The J gene is TRBJ1-1, the V gene TRBV9; D is ambiguous. Germline V CDR1 and CDR2: SGDLS, YYNGEE. Trimming took 7 bases from V and 0 from J, leaving 7 bases between them. The CDR3 consists of 12 residues. In DNA form, the CDR3 reads TGTGCCAGCGGGAGCCTGAACACTGAAGCTTTCTTT. Protein sequence: CASGSLNTEAFF.

The chain uses TRBV9 and TRBJ2-3; the match to TRBD2 covers 7 bases. Trimming at V came to 4 bases and at J to 1 base, leaving 9 bases not matched to a gene. This CDR3 region has 16 residues. Germline CDR1 and CDR2: SGDLS and YYNGEE. CDR3 sequence: CASSLPRGVGTDTQYF. The CDR3 coding sequence is TGTGCCAGCAGCCTCCCCCGGGGGGTGGGCACAGATACGCAGTATTTT.

The chain couples TRBV6-5 to TRBJ1-2, with D possibly matching TRBD1 (6 bases). The V gene's germline CDR1 is MNHEY and CDR2 SVGAGI. The CDR3 is 13 residues long. V dropped 5 bases and J dropped 2 bases, with 9 bases sitting between them. The CDR3 is CASSRQGNYGYTF. The CDR3 DNA reads as TGTGCCAGCAGTCGGCAGGGGAACTATGGCTACACCTTC.

J is TRBJ1-5 and V is TRBV6-5, with 9 nucleotides matching TRBD1. V shed 4 bases, J shed 4 bases, and the junction held 5 bases outside the gene matches. This CDR3 comprises 15 residues. Germline CDR1 MNHEY, CDR2 SVGAGI. CDR3 sequence (DNA): TGTGCCAGCAGTTTTACAGGGGGCTTAAATCAGCCCCAGCATTTT. Translated, it gives CASSFTGGLNQPQHF.

This rearrangement joins TRBV27 to TRBJ1-2; D may be TRBD1 (6 bases). Looked up from germline, CDR1 is MNHEY and CDR2 is SMNVEV (reference sequence). The CDR3 has 13 residues. V dropped 3 bases and J dropped 7 bases, with 12 bases sitting between them. CDR3 protein: CASSFLGAGGYTF. The CDR3 DNA reads TGTGCCAGCAGTTTTCTGGGGGCTGGTGGCTACACCTTC.

The chain employs TRBV19 and TRBJ2-7; 9 nucleotides agree with TRBD1. V was pared by 4 bases and J by 6 bases, with 7 bases of the junction left unmatched. This CDR3 is built from 14 residues. CDR1 and CDR2 (germline): LNHDA, SQIVND (reference sequence). In DNA, the CDR3 is TGTGCCAGTAGTAACCGGGACAGGGAGCGCGAGCAGTACTTC. It translates to CASSNRDREREQYF.

This chain joins TRBV30 and TRBJ2-3, with 7 bases lining up with TRBD2. Trimming at V came to 5 bases and at J to 5 bases, leaving 10 bases not matched to a gene. The CDR3 length is 14 residues. Per the germline V gene, CDR1 is GTSNPN and CDR2 is SVGIG (reference sequence). CDR3 in DNA: TGTGCCTGGCGGGAGGCCCCGGGGGTAGATACGCAGTATTTT. Encoded protein: CAWREAPGVDTQYF.

V is TRBV9 and J is TRBJ1-1, with D hard to call. CDR3 size: 15 residues. Germline CDR1 and CDR2: SGDLS and YYNGEE. V was shortened by 4 bases and J by 1 base, with 14 bases between the two germline ends. The CDR3 spells CASSTRYGGNTEAFF. CDR3 sequence (DNA): TGTGCCAGCAGCACCCGATATGGCGGGAACACTGAAGCTTTCTTT. Full variable domain (remainder filled in from reference TRBV9 and TRBJ1-1): DSGVTQTPKHLITATGQRVTLRCSPRSGDLSVYWYQQSLDQGLQFLIQYYNGEERAKGNILERFSAQQFPDLHSELNLSSLELGDSALYFCASSTRYGGNTEAFFGQGTRLTVV.

The chain is built from TRBV4-2 and TRBJ1-1, with unresolved D. Germline assignment: CDR1 LGHNA and CDR2 YNFKEQ. The CDR3 extends over 15 amino acids. V dropped 2 bases and J dropped 3 bases, with 13 bases sitting between them. The CDR3 region is CASSQLAGADTEAFF. CDR3 sequence (DNA): TGTGCCAGCAGCCAACTGGCGGGCGCGGACACTGAAGCTTTCTTT.

The rearrangement joins TRBV4-2 to TRBJ2-2; D gene unclear. The CDR3 runs 16 residues. The germline V and J ends were trimmed by 4 bases and 6 bases, with 18 bases remaining between them. In germline, CDR1 is LGHNA, CDR2 YNFKEQ. CDR3 nucleotides: TGTGCCAGCAGCCCTCTTGGTTATTACGAGCCCGGGGAGCTGTTTTTT. Its protein product is CASSPLGYYEPGELFF.

V and J are TRBV30 and TRBJ1-1; D not resolved. Per the germline V gene, CDR1 is GTSNPN and CDR2 is SVGIG (reference sequence). V was trimmed by 2 bases and J by 2 bases, leaving 12 bases between them. The CDR3 is 14 amino acids. The chain's CDR3 is CAWSYSRVNTEAFF. Written as DNA, the CDR3 is TGTGCCTGGAGTTATTCCCGGGTCAACACTGAAGCTTTCTTT.

This chain connects TRBV7-9 to TRBJ2-1, with TRBD2 matching over 16 bases. Germline values: CDR1 SEHNR, CDR2 FQNEAQ (reference sequence). The CDR3 runs 16 residues. Trimming at V came to 4 bases and at J to 9 bases, leaving 6 bases not matched to a gene. In DNA, the CDR3 is TGTGCCAGCAGCTCCCAGGGACTAGCGGGGGGGCCTGAGCAGTTCTTC. It yields the protein CASSSQGLAGGPEQFF.

This chain uses TRBV30 with TRBJ2-5; 12 bases agree with TRBD1. Unmatched junction bases numbered 4, after V lost 6 bases and J lost 5 bases. The germline V gene has CDR1 GTSNPN and CDR2 SVGIG (reference sequence). The length of the CDR3 is 13 residues. The CDR3 region is CACGTGGLETQYF. CDR3 nucleotides: TGTGCCTGTGGGACAGGGGGCTTGGAGACCCAGTACTTC.

This chain links TRBV7-2 with TRBJ1-1; D is possibly TRBD1 (6 bases). This CDR3 contains 14 residues. Trimming removed 2 bases from V and 0 bases from J, with 7 bases in between. Germline lookup yields CDR1 SGHTA and CDR2 FQGNSA. The CDR3 DNA follows: TGTGCCAGCAGCTTAACAGGGTTGAACACTGAAGCTTTCTTT. Amino acid sequence: CASSLTGLNTEAFF.

The chain is built from TRBV5-1 and TRBJ1-5, with D unclear. Deletions cut 2 bases from V and 3 bases from J, with 9 bases between. Per the germline V gene, CDR1 is SGHRS and CDR2 is YFSETQ. The CDR3 sequence is 14 residues long. The CDR3 DNA sequence: TGCGCCAGCAGCTTTTTCCAAAACAATCAGCCCCAGCATTTT. Translating it yields CASSFFQNNQPQHF.

The rearrangement uses TRBV6-5 and TRBJ2-3, with 9 bases aligning to TRBD2. The CDR3 runs 14 residues. V lost 6 bases and J lost 6; bases outside the gene matches: 7. The germline CDR1 and CDR2 sequences are MNHEY and SVGAGI. The CDR3: CASRKLGLADTQYF. DNA of the CDR3: TGTGCCAGCAGAAAGCTCGGACTAGCGGATACGCAGTATTTT.